This record covers a single TCR beta chain. The antigen remains undetermined. These data originate in a study of OX40 agonist ivuxolimab in advanced cancers. About the study: Ivuxolimab, an antibody that agonizes OX40 (CD134), was administered to the patients. Cancers in dose escalation were hepatocellular, melanoma, renal cell and head and neck. Two cutaneous melanoma patients and one hepatocellular carcinoma patient, three in all, had partial responses. The study's findings and limits: Circulating CD4+ and CD8+ T cells showed clonal expansion by week 6 at 0.1 to 3.0 mg/kg.

The V end was cut by 6 bases, the J end by 0 bases, with 3 bases between. This CDR3 has 11 residues. CDR1 is SGHNT and CDR2 is YYREEE in the germline V gene (reference sequence). The protocol was immunoSEQ multiplex PCR, while the TCRdb copy is restricted to in-frame clones and leaves out a portion. The sample has roughly 70,000 clones, around 85% seen once. This TCR derives from an adult with an advanced solid tumor such as melanoma, head and neck, liver or kidney cancer. The material sequenced was CD4+ or CD8+ T cells sorted from blood, taken in a trial of the OX40 agonist ivuxolimab. The V call is TRBV5-4, the J call TRBJ1-1; D unresolved. DNA for the CDR3: TGTGCCAGCAACCTGAACACTGAAGCTTTCTTT. Translation: CASNLNTEAFF.